A single sample gave rise to the 6 T cell receptor beta chains below, sequenced in a study of control samples from healthy donors and cancer patients. Generated by immunoSEQ multiplex PCR, the TCRdb table keeps only in-frame clones and is missing some. This sample has around 68,000 clones, with about four fifths found just once. The sequenced sample consisted of blood. Receptors originate from a man between 45 and 60 years old in good health.

The rearrangement links TRBV19 to TRBJ2-3, with D perhaps TRBD2 (7 bases). This CDR3 comprises 11 residues. Per the germline V gene, CDR1 is LNHDA and CDR2 is SQIVND (reference sequence). The DNA of the CDR3 is TGTGCTCTAGGGGGGGAAGATACGCAGTATTTT. This codes for CALGGEDTQYF.

The chain carries TRBV19 and TRBJ2-7; 11 nucleotides match TRBD2. Germline CDR1 and CDR2: LNHDA and SQIVND (reference sequence). Germline trimming cut 8 bases from V and 1 base from J; bases unmatched to any gene: 4. CDR3 size: 14 residues. DNA of the CDR3: TGTGCCAGTTCCGGGACTAGCGGTTCCTACGAGCAGTACTTC. This encodes CASSGTSGSYEQYF.

This chain connects TRBV3-1 (or the pseudogene TRBV3-2) to TRBJ1-4; D uncertain. Deletions cut 4 bases from V and 0 bases from J, with 12 bases between. Germline V CDR1 and CDR2: LGHDT, YNNKEL (reference sequence). CDR3 length: 16 residues. The CDR3 sequence is CASSRRTEATNEKLFF. In DNA form, the CDR3 reads TGTGCCAGCAGCCGCCGGACCGAAGCAACTAATGAAAAACTGTTTTTT.

V and J are TRBV7-3 and TRBJ2-1, with 12 bases fitting TRBD2. From germline, CDR1 is SGHTA and CDR2 FQGTGA. Trimming cost V 5 bases and J 0 bases; bases outside gene matches: 11. This CDR3 has 19 amino acids. In DNA, the CDR3 is TGTGCCAGCAGCCCCCTGAGTTCTAGCGGGAGGGGCTCCTACAATGAGCAGTTCTTC. The encoded protein is CASSPLSSSGRGSYNEQFF.

J is TRBJ2-5 and V is TRBV2; D is unclear. The CDR3 has 13 amino acids. Deletions cut 2 bases from V and 2 bases from J, with 6 bases between. CDR1 and CDR2 from the germline V gene are SNHLY and FYNNEI. CDR3 sequence (DNA): TGTGCCAGCAGTGAAAGGAAACAAGAGACCCAGTACTTC. As protein: CASSERKQETQYF.

This clone occurred once. The chain carries TRBV6-6 and TRBJ2-7; TRBD2 matches 7 bases. CDR1 MNHNY and CDR2 SVGAGI come from the germline V gene (reference sequence). This CDR3 has 16 residues. V shed 0 bases, J shed 3 bases, and the junction held 8 bases outside the gene matches. The CDR3 here is CASSYSGAGRGYEQYF. For the CDR3, the DNA is TGTGCCAGCAGTTACTCCGGTGCGGGGAGGGGCTACGAGCAGTACTTC.